This TCR beta chain was captured in a study of Graves' ophthalmopathy and Graves' hyperthyroidism. Moderate-to-severe activity, with CAS ≥3, NOSPECS ≥4 and duration under 3 months, characterized the donors with ophthalmopathy. This CDR3 spans 14 amino acids. The germline V gene encodes CDR1 MDHEN and CDR2 SYDVKM. The ends were cut back, 5 bases at V and 5 bases at J, with 15 bases in the middle. RNA transcripts were the source from which TCR beta CDR3 regions were amplified. In the first round, RT-PCR was carried out with HTBI primers, and a multiplex PCR formed the second round. Via MiXCR, TCRdb re-called the multiplex PCR reads, giving one row per CDR3 protein. Here the sample spans about half a million distinct CDR3 sequences, 13% to 15% being singletons. General observations from the study: The study's model predicted ophthalmopathy progression at roughly 64% sensitivity and about 72% specificity. Blood shared most expanded thyroid clonotypes above 0.001 frequency.

This clonotype was picked up a small number of times. Antigen unknown. The chain recombines TRBV28 with TRBJ1-1; D call uncertain. The sequence was collected from a woman under 40 with Graves' ophthalmopathy. Sequencing input: blood. CDR3 bases: TGTGCCAGCAGTCCCCACCGGGCGCAGACTGAAGCTTTCTTT. Protein sequence: CASSPHRAQTEAFF.